The 26 T cell receptor beta chains in this list originate from one sample, sequenced in a study of Ad26.COV2.S vaccination and SARS-CoV-2 variants. The data were produced by immunoSEQ multiplex PCR, yet TCRdb's version contains in-frame clones alone and is incomplete. The profile shows about 180,000 clones, about 83% of them singletons. The material was peripheral blood, obtained after recovery from COVID-19. All receptors derive from a human donor who had recovered from COVID-19.

The chain uses TRBV15 and TRBJ1-4; D gene ambiguous. V dropped 5 bases and J dropped 8 bases, with 9 bases sitting between them. The CDR3 sequence is 12 residues long. From germline, CDR1 is LNHNV and CDR2 YYDKDF (reference sequence). The chain's CDR3 is CATSPLGEKLFF. The CDR3 region has the DNA TGTGCCACCAGCCCTTTGGGGGAAAAACTGTTTTTT.

The V gene is TRBV30, the J gene TRBJ2-1; D tentatively reads TRBD1 or TRBD2 (5 bases each). Trimming took off 3 bases at V and 4 bases at J, with 10 bases between the two ends. This CDR3 has 13 amino acids. The germline CDR1 and CDR2 sequences are GTSNPN and SVGIG (reference sequence). Written as DNA, the CDR3 is TGTGCCTGGAGGAGGGGCACATACAATGAGCAGTTCTTC. Amino acids: CAWRRGTYNEQFF.

The J gene is TRBJ1-2, the V gene TRBV24-1; no firm D call. Trimming shortened V by 3 bases and J by 5 bases, and 12 bases separated the two germline ends. CDR3 length: 14 residues. Germline CDR1 and CDR2: KGHDR and SFDVKD. In DNA, the CDR3 is TGTGCCACCAGTGATCGTTCTCGGGGTTATGGCTACACCTTC. Protein: CATSDRSRGYGYTF.

This sequence joins TRBV5-1 and TRBJ2-1; possibly TRBD2 for D (7 bases). Per germline, CDR1 SGHRS and CDR2 YFSETQ. The CDR3 is 13 amino acids. V was shortened by 4 bases and J by 10 bases, with 15 bases between the two germline ends. CDR3 protein: CASSPTGREEQFF. The CDR3 nucleotides are TGCGCCAGCAGCCCAACAGGGCGGGAGGAGCAGTTCTTC.

In its sample, this clone was seen a few times. This CDR3 reads CASSSGQGKSNQPQHF. The CDR3 DNA sequence: TGTGCCAGCAGCTCCGGACAGGGAAAGAGCAATCAGCCCCAGCATTTT. This rearrangement joins TRBV7-2 to TRBJ1-5, with 8 bases aligning to TRBD1. V shed 4 bases, J shed 1 base, and the junction held 6 bases outside the gene matches. This CDR3 contains 16 residues. The germline V gene has CDR1 SGHTA and CDR2 FQGNSA.

This clone has a single count. In nucleotides, the CDR3 is TGTGCCAGCAGCTTGGGACGGATCCTGGAGGGCGAGACCCAGTACTTC. Residues: CASSLGRILEGETQYF. J is TRBJ2-5 and V is TRBV9; weak D call: TRBD2 (6 bases). V was pared by 4 bases and J by 5 bases, with 21 bases between. The germline V gene has CDR1 SGDLS and CDR2 YYNGEE. The CDR3 totals 16 residues.

The CDR3: CASSSWTGNTEAFF. CDR3 DNA sequence: TGTGCCAGCAGTTCTTGGACAGGGAACACTGAAGCTTTCTTT. The chain couples TRBV6-5 to TRBJ1-1, with TRBD1 matching over 7 bases. The CDR3 runs 14 residues. The J segment lost 1 base and the V segment lost 4 bases, leaving 3 bases of the junction unmatched. Germline-derived CDR1 and CDR2 are MNHEY and SVGAGI.

This chain joins TRBV4-1 and TRBJ2-7, with 8 bases identical to TRBD2. The CDR3 sequence is 13 residues long. With 4 bases clipped from V and 6 bases from J, the junction kept 5 bases outside the gene matches. CDR1 is MGHRA, CDR2 YSYEKL, per germline. CDR3: CASSLPTSGEQYF. Written as DNA, the CDR3 is TGCGCCAGCAGCCTACCTACTAGCGGCGAGCAGTACTTC.

In its sample, this clone was seen a few times. CDR3 in amino acids: CASSLGTGNYGYTF. As DNA, the CDR3 is TGTGCCAGCAGCTTAGGAACAGGGAACTATGGCTACACCTTC. This chain joins TRBV7-9 and TRBJ1-2; D is possibly TRBD1 (6 bases). Trimming took 1 base from V and 2 from J, leaving 8 bases between them. Germline assignment: CDR1 SEHNR and CDR2 FQNEAQ (reference sequence). This CDR3 comprises 14 residues.

This clone came up once. This chain uses TRBV12-3 or TRBV12-4 with TRBJ2-1; D gene ambiguous. The length of the CDR3 is 11 residues. V lost 3 bases to trimming and J lost 10 bases, with 7 bases between them. The CDR3, as DNA: TGTGCCAGCAGTTTGCGGTTCGAGCAGTTCTTC. This translates into CASSLRFEQFF.

The chain is built from TRBV6-4 and TRBJ2-3, with 9 bases aligning to TRBD2. Germline V gives CDR1 MRHNA, CDR2 SNTAGT. V was clipped by 0 bases and J by 4 bases; unmatched bases: 5. This CDR3 spans 16 amino acids. The DNA of the CDR3 is TGTGCCAGCAGTGACTCTGGCGGGGGGGTGCCAGATACGCAGTATTTT. Its protein product is CASSDSGGGVPDTQYF.

The chain carries TRBV2 and TRBJ1-1; D ambiguous. The V end was cut by 3 bases, the J end by 7 bases, with 18 bases between. The CDR3 has 15 amino acids. Germline assignment: CDR1 SNHLY and CDR2 FYNNEI. CDR3 sequence (DNA): TGTGCCAGCAGTGAGAGCGGAACCAGTATCCATGAAGCTTTCTTT. It specifies CASSESGTSIHEAFF. Full variable domain (remainder filled in from reference TRBV2 and TRBJ1-1): EPEVTQTPSHQVTQMGQEVILRCVPISNHLYFYWYRQILGQKVEFLVSFYNNEISEKSEIFDDQFSVERPDGSNFTLKIRSTKLEDSAMYFCASSESGTSIHEAFFGQGTRLTVV.

This clone was found once. V is TRBV7-9 and J is TRBJ1-2, with a possible D match to TRBD1 (5 bases). The V end lost 1 base, the J end lost 1 base, and 7 bases lay between the germline ends. Germline-derived CDR1 and CDR2 are SEHNR and FQNEAQ (reference sequence). CDR3 length: 14 residues. The CDR3 nucleotides read TGTGCCAGCAGCTTAGTGCAGGGTAACTATGGCTACACCTTC. This translates into CASSLVQGNYGYTF.

The chain joins TRBV3-1 (or the pseudogene TRBV3-2) to TRBJ2-5, with 8 positions matching TRBD2. V lost 3 bases, J lost 5 bases, and 5 bases stayed unmatched. CDR1 and CDR2 (germline): LGHDT, YNNKEL (reference sequence). This CDR3 is 14 amino acids long. The CDR3 nucleotides are TGTGCCAGCAGCCACCGAGCGGGGGCGGAGACCCAGTACTTC. Its translation: CASSHRAGAETQYF.

The chain employs TRBV5-4 and TRBJ2-3; D unclear. The length of the CDR3 is 15 residues. V lost 5 bases and J lost 0, with 13 bases in between. CDR1 and CDR2 (germline): SGHNT, YYREEE (reference sequence). CDR3 sequence: CASRMGRASTDTQYF. The CDR3, as DNA: TGTGCCAGCAGGATGGGAAGGGCTAGCACAGATACGCAGTATTTT. Variable domain in full (rest from reference TRBV5-4 and TRBJ2-3): ETGVTQSPTHLIKTRGQQVTLRCSSQSGHNTVSWYQQALGQGPQFIFQYYREEENGRGNFPPRFSGLQFPNYSSELNVNALELDDSALYLCASRMGRASTDTQYFGPGTRLTVL.

The chain carries TRBV19 and TRBJ1-1; D gene unclear. Germline V gene sequence: CDR1 LNHDA, CDR2 SQIVND (reference sequence). The CDR3 is 11 amino acids. With 8 bases removed from V and 3 bases from J, the gap between germline ends came to 7 bases. DNA for the CDR3: TGTGCCAGTTTAAGGGACACTGAAGCTTTCTTT. Its protein is CASLRDTEAFF. The full variable domain, its missing parts supplied by reference TRBV19 and TRBJ1-1, is DGGITQSPKYLFRKEGQNVTLSCEQNLNHDAMYWYRQDPGQGLRLIYYSQIVNDFQKGDIAEGYSVSREKKESFPLTVTSAQKNPTAFYLCASLRDTEAFFGQGTRLTVV.

J is TRBJ2-2 and V is TRBV7-8; weak D call: TRBD1 (6 bases). With 1 base removed from V and 9 bases from J, the gap between germline ends came to 9 bases. The CDR3 loop spans 13 amino acids. Germline CDR1 and CDR2: SGHVS and FQNEAQ. In DNA form, the CDR3 reads TGTGCCAGCAGCTTAGTGAGGGGGAGGGAGCTGTTTTTT. Residues: CASSLVRGRELFF.

The chain uses TRBV7-2 and TRBJ1-2; 8 nucleotides align to TRBD1. V was clipped by 2 bases and J by 8 bases; unmatched bases: 7. Germline lookup yields CDR1 SGHTA and CDR2 FQGNSA. The CDR3 sequence is 14 residues long. This chain's CDR3 is CASSLRQGAKGYTF. CDR3 nucleotide sequence: TGTGCCAGCAGCTTACGGCAGGGGGCGAAGGGCTACACCTTC. Full variable domain (rest looked up from reference TRBV7-2 and TRBJ1-2): GAGVSQSPSNKVTEKGKDVELRCDPISGHTALYWYRQSLGQGLEFLIYFQGNSAPDKSGLPSDRFSAERTGGSVSTLTIQRTQQEDSAVYLCASSLRQGAKGYTFGSGTRLTVV.

CDR3: CASSVGERESEQFF. CDR3 in DNA: TGTGCCAGCAGCGTAGGGGAGCGGGAGAGTGAGCAGTTCTTC. V usage is TRBV9 and J usage is TRBJ2-1, with TRBD2 identical over 8 bases. The CDR3 spans 14 residues. Germline V CDR1 and CDR2: SGDLS, YYNGEE. Unmatched junction bases numbered 5, after V lost 0 bases and J lost 9 bases. Full variable domain (rest looked up from reference TRBV9 and TRBJ2-1): DSGVTQTPKHLITATGQRVTLRCSPRSGDLSVYWYQQSLDQGLQFLIQYYNGEERAKGNILERFSAQQFPDLHSELNLSSLELGDSALYFCASSVGERESEQFFGPGTRLTVL.

The chain is built from TRBV5-1 and TRBJ2-1; TRBD2 might be the D (5 bases). The ends were cut back, 0 bases at V and 8 bases at J, with 12 bases in the middle. The germline V gene encodes CDR1 SGHRS and CDR2 YFSETQ. This CDR3 is built from 14 residues. The CDR3 region has the DNA TGCGCCAGCAGCTTGGCCCTAGGGCGGGATGAGCAGTTCTTC. It yields the protein CASSLALGRDEQFF.

This chain joins TRBV6-1 and TRBJ1-4; possible D gene TRBD1, 6 bases. V shed 4 bases and J shed 7 bases, with 19 bases lying between them. CDR1 is MNHNS, CDR2 SASEGT, per germline. This CDR3 spans 16 amino acids. Here the CDR3 DNA reads TGTGCCAGCAGTGCGACAGGAGGGGATCGGTCTGAAAAACTGTTTTTT. Encoded protein: CASSATGGDRSEKLFF.

This chain joins TRBV6-5 and TRBJ1-1; perhaps TRBD1 as D (6 bases). V shed 2 bases and J shed 1 base, with 8 bases lying between them. The CDR3 has 14 residues. CDR1 is MNHEY, CDR2 SVGAGI, per germline. The CDR3 loop reads CASSYLQGNTEAFF. For the CDR3, the DNA is TGTGCCAGCAGTTACCTACAGGGGAACACTGAAGCTTTCTTT.

CDR3 bases: TGCGCCAGCAGTCCCGGGACCGATCACTATGGCTACACCTTC. It specifies CASSPGTDHYGYTF. The chain links TRBV10-1 to TRBJ1-2; D is perhaps TRBD1 (5 bases). The CDR3 has 14 amino acids. Germline V gene sequence: CDR1 WNHNN, CDR2 SYGVQD (reference sequence). V was pared by 5 bases and J by 3 bases, with 13 bases between.

The gene calls are TRBV6-1 and TRBJ1-1, with D maybe TRBD1 (5 bases). The V end was cut by 3 bases, the J end by 0 bases, with 11 bases between. The CDR3 is 15 residues long. CDR1 is MNHNS and CDR2 is SASEGT in the germline V gene. The CDR3 loop is CASSDRGAMNTEAFF. The CDR3 DNA reads as TGTGCCAGCAGTGACAGAGGGGCCATGAACACTGAAGCTTTCTTT.

CDR3 sequence reads: CATSRASSGNYNEQFF. For the CDR3, the DNA is TGTGCCACCAGCAGGGCGTCTAGCGGAAACTACAATGAGCAGTTCTTC. V is TRBV15 and J is TRBJ2-1; 7 bases agree with TRBD2. Germline assignment: CDR1 LNHNV and CDR2 YYDKDF (reference sequence). Losses at the gene ends were 3 bases for V and 3 bases for J; bases not matched to a gene: 8. CDR3 length: 16 residues.

V and J are TRBV3-1 (or the pseudogene TRBV3-2) and TRBJ2-1, with 14 bases aligning to TRBD2. CDR3 length equals 15 residues. V dropped 3 bases and J dropped 9; count of bases not matched to a gene: 4. Germline CDR1 and CDR2: LGHDT and YNNKEL (reference sequence). This CDR3 is CASSQGLAGATEQFF. The CDR3 region has the DNA TGTGCCAGCAGCCAGGGACTAGCGGGAGCCACTGAGCAGTTCTTC.